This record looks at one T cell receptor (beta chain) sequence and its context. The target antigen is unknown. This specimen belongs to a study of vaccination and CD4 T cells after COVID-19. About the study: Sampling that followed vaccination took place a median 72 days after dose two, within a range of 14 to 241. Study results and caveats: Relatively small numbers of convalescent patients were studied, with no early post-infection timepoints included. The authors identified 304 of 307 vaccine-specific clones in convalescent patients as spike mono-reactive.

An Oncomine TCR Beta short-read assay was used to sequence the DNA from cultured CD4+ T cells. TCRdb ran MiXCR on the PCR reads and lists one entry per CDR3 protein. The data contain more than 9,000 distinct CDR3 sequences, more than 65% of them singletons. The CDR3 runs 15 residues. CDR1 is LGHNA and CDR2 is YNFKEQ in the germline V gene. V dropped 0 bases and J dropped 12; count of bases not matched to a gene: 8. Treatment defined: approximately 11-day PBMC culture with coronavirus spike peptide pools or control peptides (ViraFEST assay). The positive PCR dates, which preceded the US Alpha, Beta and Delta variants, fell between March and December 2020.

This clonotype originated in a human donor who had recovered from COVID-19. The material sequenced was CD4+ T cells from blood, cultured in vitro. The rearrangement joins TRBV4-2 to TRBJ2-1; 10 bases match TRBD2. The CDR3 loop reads CASSQEAGGALVQFF. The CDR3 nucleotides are TGTGCCAGCAGCCAAGAAGCGGGAGGGGCTTTGGTGCAGTTCTTC.